This TCR beta chain was obtained from a study of control samples from healthy donors and cancer patients. V lost 8 bases to trimming and J lost 3 bases, with 13 bases between them. CDR1 and CDR2 from the germline V gene are KGHDR and SFDVKD. This CDR3 spans 13 amino acids. Profiled with immunoSEQ multiplex PCR; TCRdb holds only in-frame clones, not every one. The table shows around 190,000 clones, with 90% occurring only once. The V gene is TRBV24-1, the J gene TRBJ2-7; D is uncertain. This sequence was found in a woman aged 45-65 years in good health. Sequenced: blood. CDR3 sequence (DNA): TGTGCCACCAAAGGGCTTAGGGACTACGAGCAGTACTTC. Translating gives CATKGLRDYEQYF.